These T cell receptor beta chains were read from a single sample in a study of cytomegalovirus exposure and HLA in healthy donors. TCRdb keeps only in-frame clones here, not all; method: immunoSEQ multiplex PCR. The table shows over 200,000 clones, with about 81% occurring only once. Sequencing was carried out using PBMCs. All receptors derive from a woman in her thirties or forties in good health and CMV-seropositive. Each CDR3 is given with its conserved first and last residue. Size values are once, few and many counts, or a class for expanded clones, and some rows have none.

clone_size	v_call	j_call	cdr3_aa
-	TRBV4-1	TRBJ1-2	CASSQEVGGAGGGYTF
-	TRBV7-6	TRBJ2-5	CASGPTRNQETQYF
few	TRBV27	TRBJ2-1	CASTAKRDLSYNEQFF
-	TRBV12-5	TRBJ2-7	CASGFNSYEQYF
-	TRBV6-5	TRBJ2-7	CASIFSGFYEQYF
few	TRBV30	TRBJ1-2	CAWRKTGGYTF
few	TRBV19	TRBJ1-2	CASTSTDGRQGVGGYTF
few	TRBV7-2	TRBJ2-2	CASSLLAVQGELFF
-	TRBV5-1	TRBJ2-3	CASSFRLATDTQYF
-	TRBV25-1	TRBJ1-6	CASSGGYNSPLHF
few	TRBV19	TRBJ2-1	CASSITSGAVEQFF
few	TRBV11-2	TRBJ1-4	CASSSGTLELFF
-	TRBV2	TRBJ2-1	CAILSGPNEQFF
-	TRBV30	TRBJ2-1	CAWSAGTSGGDWDEQFF
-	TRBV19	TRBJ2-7	CASSAGLLSSYEQYF
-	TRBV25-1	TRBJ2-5	CASSPGAGVTQYF
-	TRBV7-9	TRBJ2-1	CASSLSGGYNEQFF
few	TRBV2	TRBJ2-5	CASSGTIAGAPRRQYF
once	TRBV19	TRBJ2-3	CASSYLAGGTDTQYF
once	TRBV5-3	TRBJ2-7	CARSFLAGVTYEQYF
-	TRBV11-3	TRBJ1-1	CASSLRGARTEAFF
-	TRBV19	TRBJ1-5	CASSMLSAFSNQPQHF
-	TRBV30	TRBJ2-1	CAWLRNTGVSYNEQFF
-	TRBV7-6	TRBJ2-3	CASSLRDTTDTQYF
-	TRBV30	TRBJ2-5	CAWSELGGKETQYF
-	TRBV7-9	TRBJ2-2	CASRRQGNTGELFF
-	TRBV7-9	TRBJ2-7	CASSLTPTGFSLYEQYF
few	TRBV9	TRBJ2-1	CASSVVYSYNEQFF
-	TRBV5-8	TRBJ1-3	CASIPSPEPGGNTIYF
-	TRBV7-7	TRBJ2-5	CASSLGGLRREETQYF
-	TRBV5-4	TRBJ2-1	CASSLYGGHNEQFF
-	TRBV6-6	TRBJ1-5	CASSLSERDQPQHF
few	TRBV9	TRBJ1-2	CASSQQGTGRAYGYTF
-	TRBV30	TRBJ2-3	CAWSVGYSGRSTDTQYF
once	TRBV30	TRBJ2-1	CAWRGQLSAHSYNEQFF
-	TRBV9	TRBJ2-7	CASSVVAETEQYF
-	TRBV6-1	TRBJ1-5	CASSEARAGGGAQHF
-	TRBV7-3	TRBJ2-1	CASSLSTGTRGGNEQFF
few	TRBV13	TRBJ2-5	CASSTAQGVETQYF
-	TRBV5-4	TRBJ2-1	CASSLISGGALDEQFF